The clone carrying this T cell receptor (beta chain) showed up many times. Carried by each TCR cDNA molecule was a unique molecular identifier. TCRdb fed the 5' RACE reads into MiXCR, producing one record per CDR3 protein. The table records some 100,000 distinct CDR3 sequences, roughly 12% of them present only once. The record originates from a study of spatial heterogeneity in lung cancer. In germline, CDR1 is MNHEY, CDR2 SMNVEV (reference sequence). V was trimmed by 6 bases and J by 0 bases, leaving 0 bases between them. The CDR3 spans 12 residues. As for time point: sample taken at primary tumor resection. Unsorted whole RNA of tumor, nontumor lung or frozen PBMC was sequenced.

This receptor was taken from a male donor with early-stage non-small cell lung cancer. The material sequenced was PBMCs, taken at surgery. The chain combines TRBV27 with TRBJ2-6; the D is unclear. This CDR3 is CASSSGANVLTF. The CDR3 nucleotides are TGTGCCAGCAGCTCTGGGGCCAACGTCCTGACTTTC.